The clone carrying this TCR beta chain was counted only a few times. What it recognizes is unknown. The sample is drawn from a study of response to subunit inactivated influenza vaccine. From the RT-PCR reads, TCRdb called clonotypes with MiXCR, one entry per CDR3 protein. The sample contains roughly 500,000 distinct CDR3 sequences, 16% of which appear only once. The germline V and J ends were trimmed by 3 bases and 7 bases, with 25 bases remaining between them. This CDR3 has 17 amino acids. Germline lookup yields CDR1 DFQATT and CDR2 SNEGSKA (reference sequence). General observations from the study: After each seasonal influenza vaccination, few new T cells are recruited, the authors suggested.

J is TRBJ2-1 and V is TRBV20-1, with no clear D. The starting material was CD4+ T cells sorted from PBMCs, obtained around 25 months after vaccination. The sequence was obtained from a man between 50 and 69 years old who received an inactivated influenza vaccine. The CDR3 sequence: CSASGLRLNLFYNEQFF. The CDR3 bases are TGCAGTGCTAGTGGGCTACGCCTTAATCTTTTTTATAATGAGCAGTTCTTC.